This T cell receptor (beta chain) stems from a study of T cell responses to AZD1222 COVID-19 vaccine. TCRdb's copy holds only in-frame clones and misses some; the assay was immunoSEQ multiplex PCR. The sample shows roughly 120,000 clones, around 88% of them seen only once. Whole-study results and caveats: Possibly, clonal diversity was underestimated; donors were largely white British and included more females. Epitopes outside B.1.351 and B.1.1.7 mutated regions reportedly drew nearly half of spike TCRs.

On this clone: Its specificity is unknown.

Germline V CDR1 and CDR2: SGHRS, YFSETQ. Between the trimmed V and J ends, which lost 4 bases and 4 bases, there was a span of 12 bases. The CDR3 has 15 amino acids. The source was peripheral blood, collected on day 0 of AZD1222 vaccination. This clonotype was sampled from an adult in good health. The chain is built from TRBV5-1 and TRBJ1-6; no reliable D call. CDR3 sequence reads: CASSPETGYNSPLHF. The CDR3 DNA follows: TGCGCCAGCAGCCCAGAGACCGGGTATAATTCACCCCTCCACTTT.